A few counts support the clone carrying this T cell receptor (beta chain). Its antigen is unidentified. Because this beta chain is a stray read in a library intended to capture alpha chains, its abundance should not be given much weight. Time point indicated: sample taken at primary tumor resection. Just over 70 TRACERx patients with early, untreated non-small cell lung cancer donated samples. Whole RNA, which was extracted from tumor, nontumor lung tissue or frozen PBMC, was sequenced without any cell sorting. This entry belongs to a study of spatial heterogeneity in lung cancer. Study information: Correlation of TCR transcript counts in tumor regions with a T cell module score from matched bulk RNA-seq was strong. The study observed each unique TCR and UMI combination more than ten times on average in raw reads. Study-level points and caveats: It was found that expanded intratumoral alpha and beta TCR counts tracked tumor mutation counts.

One entry per CDR3 protein, called by TCRdb with MiXCR from the 5' RACE reads. This repertoire shows 16,000 or so distinct CDR3 sequences, 6% to 7.5% found once; its top ten account for around 20%. The sequence was obtained from a female donor with early-stage non-small cell lung cancer. The input for sequencing was lung tumor tissue, taken at surgery.

The CDR3 bases are TGTGCCAGTGGGCGGGCCAGCACAGATACGCAGTATTTT. Translated: CASGRASTDTQYF. The gene calls are TRBV19 and TRBJ2-3, with D perhaps matching TRBD2 (5 bases). This CDR3 contains 13 residues. Trimming shortened V by 8 bases and J by 0 bases, and 9 bases separated the two germline ends. Germline CDR1 reads LNHDA; CDR2 reads SQIVND (reference sequence).